Listed below are T cell receptor beta chains from one sample, sequenced in a study of CD8+CD57+ T cells in acquired aplastic anemia. TCRdb itself ran the reads through MiXCR, one entry per CDR3 protein. This repertoire shows roughly 200,000 distinct CDR3 sequences, around three fifths found once; its top ten account for roughly 53%. Sequenced: sorted CD4+, CD8+, or CD8+CD57+ T cells (not recorded which) from PBMCs. These receptors all come from a human donor with aplastic anemia. Both conserved end residues are part of each CDR3. The D gene is left open where the match is weak. Expanded clones get a size class; other rows say once, few or many, or leave the size out.

V	J	size	D	CDR3	DNA
TRBV7-9	TRBJ1-2	.	.	CASSLGLGYTF	TGTGCCAGCAGCTTAGGTCTTGGCTACACCTTC
TRBV7-3	TRBJ2-7	.	.	CASSPGRTPMLYF	TGTGCCAGCAGCCCCGGGCGGACACCCATGTTGTACTTC
TRBV7-8	TRBJ2-7	.	TRBD2	CASSLVVGTTYEQYF	TGTGCCAGCAGCTTAGTTGTGGGGACTACCTACGAGCAGTACTTC
TRBV6-7	TRBJ2-7	.	TRBD1	CASIEKGTGSHEQYF	TGTGCCAGCATCGAAAAAGGGACAGGATCTCACGAGCAGTACTTC
TRBV19	TRBJ1-6	.	TRBD1	CASTQTGDNSPLHF	TGTGCCAGTACCCAGACAGGGGACAATTCACCCCTCCACTTT
TRBV5-4	TRBJ2-3	.	.	CASSLSARGADTQYF	TGTGCCAGCAGCTTGTCGGCCAGAGGTGCAGATACGCAGTATTTT
TRBV19	TRBJ1-5	few	.	CASIGGLGQPQHF	TGTGCCAGTATAGGGGGATTGGGTCAGCCCCAGCATTTT
TRBV7-8	TRBJ2-1	.	TRBD2	CASSATSGGYNEQFF	TGTGCCAGCAGCGCTACTAGCGGGGGCTACAATGAGCAGTTCTTC
TRBV12-3/TRBV12-4	TRBJ1-2	few	.	CASSGITGSYGYTF	TGTGCCAGCAGCGGAATTACAGGATCCTATGGCTACACCTTC
TRBV3-1	TRBJ1-1	many	.	CASSPTEVMNTEAFF	TGTGCCAGCAGCCCTACCGAAGTCATGAACACTGAAGCTTTCTTT
TRBV9	TRBJ1-2	.	.	CASSPRSGGPGHSYGYTF	TGTGCCAGCAGCCCTCGTAGTGGCGGACCGGGACATTCCTATGGCTACACCTTC
TRBV9	TRBJ2-3	.	.	CASSVGIGLASTDTQYF	TGTGCCAGCAGCGTAGGCATAGGGCTTGCTAGCACAGATACGCAGTATTTT
TRBV10-3	TRBJ2-1	.	TRBD2	CAIGSLAGGDNEQFF	TGTGCCATCGGTTCACTAGCGGGAGGGGACAATGAGCAGTTCTTC
TRBV15	TRBJ2-2	.	.	CATSRDVSATGELFF	TGTGCCACCAGCAGAGATGTGTCCGCCACCGGGGAGCTGTTTTTT
TRBV10-3	TRBJ1-2	.	.	CAISWGTNYGYTF	TGTGCCATCTCTTGGGGGACCAACTATGGCTACACCTTC
TRBV5-6	TRBJ2-5	.	.	CASSNRAQETQYF	TGTGCCAGCAGCAACAGGGCCCAAGAGACCCAGTACTTC
TRBV2	TRBJ1-6	once	.	CASRRTGLDNSPLHF	TGTGCCAGCAGGCGGACGGGGCTCGATAATTCACCCCTCCACTTT